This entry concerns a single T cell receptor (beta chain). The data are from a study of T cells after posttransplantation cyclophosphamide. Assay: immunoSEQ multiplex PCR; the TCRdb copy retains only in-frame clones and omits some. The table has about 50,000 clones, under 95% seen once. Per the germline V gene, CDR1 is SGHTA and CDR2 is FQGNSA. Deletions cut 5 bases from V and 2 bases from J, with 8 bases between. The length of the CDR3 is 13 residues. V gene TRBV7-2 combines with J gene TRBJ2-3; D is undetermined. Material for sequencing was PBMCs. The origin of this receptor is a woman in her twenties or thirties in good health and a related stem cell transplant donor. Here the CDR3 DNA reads TGTGCCAGCAGCCTCCTCTACACAGATACGCAGTATTTT. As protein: CASSLLYTDTQYF.